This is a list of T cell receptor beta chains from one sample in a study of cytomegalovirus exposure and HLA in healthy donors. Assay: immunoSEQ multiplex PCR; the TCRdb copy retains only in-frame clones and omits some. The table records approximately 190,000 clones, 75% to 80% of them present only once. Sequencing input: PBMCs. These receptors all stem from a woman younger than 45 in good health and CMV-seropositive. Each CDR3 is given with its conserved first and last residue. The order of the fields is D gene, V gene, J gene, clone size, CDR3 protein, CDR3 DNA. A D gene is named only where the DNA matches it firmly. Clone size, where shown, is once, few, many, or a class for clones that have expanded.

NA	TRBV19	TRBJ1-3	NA	CASSTRLENTIYF	TGTGCCAGTAGTACCAGGTTGGAAAACACCATATATTTT
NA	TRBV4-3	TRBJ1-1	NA	CASSQDRAGSWNTEAFF	TGCGCCAGCAGCCAAGACCGCGCCGGGAGCTGGAACACTGAAGCTTTCTTT
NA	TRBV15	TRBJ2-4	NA	CATSRARWQEAGNIQYF	TGTGCCACCAGCAGAGCCCGGTGGCAGGAGGCGGGAAACATTCAGTACTTC
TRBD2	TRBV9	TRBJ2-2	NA	CASSEYSGRILGNTGELFF	TGTGCCAGCAGCGAATATAGCGGGAGGATCCTCGGGAACACCGGGGAGCTGTTTTTT
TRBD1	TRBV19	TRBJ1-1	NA	CASSPTGTVNTEAFF	TGTGCCAGTAGTCCTACCGGGACAGTTAACACTGAAGCTTTCTTT
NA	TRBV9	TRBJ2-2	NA	CASSVEGHMMNTGELFF	TGTGCCAGCAGCGTAGAGGGACACATGATGAACACCGGGGAGCTGTTTTTT
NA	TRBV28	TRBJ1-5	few	CASSLGQENQPQHF	TGTGCCAGCAGTTTAGGGCAAGAGAATCAGCCCCAGCATTTT
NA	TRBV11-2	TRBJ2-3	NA	CASSLGLLTDTQYF	TGTGCCAGCAGCTTAGGTCTCCTAACAGATACGCAGTATTTT
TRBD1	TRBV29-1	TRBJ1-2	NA	CSFRQGPYGYTF	TGCAGCTTTAGACAGGGTCCCTATGGCTACACCTTC
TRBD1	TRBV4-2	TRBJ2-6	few	CASSRRQGSSAGANVLTF	TGTGCCAGCAGCCGTCGACAGGGGTCTTCGGCTGGGGCCAACGTCCTGACTTTC
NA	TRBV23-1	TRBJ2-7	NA	CASSQLQRGVGVYEQYF	TGCGCCAGCAGTCAACTCCAACGCGGGGTCGGTGTCTACGAGCAGTACTTC
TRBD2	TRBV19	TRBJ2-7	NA	CASSPTGGLLYEQYF	TGTGCCAGTAGTCCAACGGGAGGGCTACTATACGAGCAGTACTTC
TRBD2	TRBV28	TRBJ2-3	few	CASSRDLAGEPDTQYF	TGTGCCAGCAGCCGAGACTTAGCGGGAGAACCAGATACGCAGTATTTT
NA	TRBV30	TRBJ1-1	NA	CAWSVLGAGSTEAFF	TGTGCCTGGAGTGTACTTGGGGCGGGGAGCACTGAAGCTTTCTTT
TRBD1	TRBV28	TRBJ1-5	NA	CASSQGAGSNQPQHF	TGTGCCAGCAGTCAGGGGGCTGGGAGCAATCAGCCCCAGCATTTT
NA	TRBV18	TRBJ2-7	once	CASSPIRRERSYEQYF	TGTGCCAGCTCACCGATCAGGAGGGAGCGATCCTACGAGCAGTACTTC
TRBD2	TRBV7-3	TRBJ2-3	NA	CASSLTGGLAVDTQYF	TGTGCCAGCAGCTTAACGGGGGGACTAGCGGTAGATACGCAGTATTTT
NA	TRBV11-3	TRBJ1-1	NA	CASSLGRASKTEAFF	TGTGCCAGCAGCTTAGGGAGGGCGTCAAAGACTGAAGCTTTCTTT
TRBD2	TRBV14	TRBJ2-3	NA	CASSPTSGLADTQYF	TGTGCCAGCAGCCCAACTTCGGGACTAGCAGATACGCAGTATTTT
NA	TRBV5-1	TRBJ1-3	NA	CASSPSGQNSGNTIYF	TGCGCCAGCAGCCCGTCCGGACAGAACTCTGGAAACACCATATATTTT
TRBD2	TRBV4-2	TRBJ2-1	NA	CASSQEGSGTSGKQFF	TGTGCCAGCAGCCAAGAGGGTTCGGGGACTAGCGGAAAGCAGTTCTTC
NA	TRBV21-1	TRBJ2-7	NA	CASTRGTGSRREQYF	TGTGCCAGCACTCGGGGGACAGGGTCCCGTCGGGAGCAGTACTTC
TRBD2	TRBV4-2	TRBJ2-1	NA	CASSQDGSAGGDNEQFF	TGTGCCAGCAGCCAAGATGGTTCGGCGGGAGGGGACAATGAGCAGTTCTTC
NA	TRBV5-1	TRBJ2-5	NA	CASSLEGQETQYF	TGCGCCAGCAGCTTGGAGGGGCAAGAGACCCAGTACTTC
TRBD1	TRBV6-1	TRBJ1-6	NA	CASSVFRTGANSPLHF	TGTGCCAGCAGTGTTTTCAGGACAGGGGCTAATTCACCCCTCCACTTT
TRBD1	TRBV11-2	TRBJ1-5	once	CASSLVLGRGLGQPQHF	TGTGCCAGCAGCTTAGTTTTAGGCAGGGGGCTGGGTCAGCCCCAGCATTTT
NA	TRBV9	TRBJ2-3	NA	CASSVEVQALSPPITQYF	TGTGCCAGCAGCGTAGAGGTCCAGGCTTTGTCTCCCCCCATTACGCAGTATTTT
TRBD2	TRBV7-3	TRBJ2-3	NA	CASSLGGLADTQYF	TGTGCCAGCAGCTTAGGGGGACTAGCAGATACGCAGTATTTT
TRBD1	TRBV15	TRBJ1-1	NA	CATSTPITGGNTEAFF	TGTGCCACCAGCACCCCCATCACAGGGGGCAACACTGAAGCTTTCTTT
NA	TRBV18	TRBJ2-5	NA	CASSPVAQAKGETQYF	TGTGCCAGCTCACCAGTCGCACAGGCAAAAGGAGAGACCCAGTACTTC
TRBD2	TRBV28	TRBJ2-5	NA	CASSVAGAQETQYF	TGTGCCAGTTCTGTAGCGGGGGCACAAGAGACCCAGTACTTC